These 8 T cell receptor beta chains were all obtained from the same sample, sequenced in a study of CD8 T cells in Susac syndrome. RNA in amounts of roughly 0.5 to 1 ug was reverse transcribed with random hexamers. TCRdb itself ran the immunoSEQ multiplex PCR reads through MiXCR, one entry per CDR3 protein. The sample comprises 80,000 to 95,000 distinct CDR3 sequences, around 94% of which are singletons, and roughly 0.88% rests with the top ten. The sequencing sample was made of CD8+ T cells from PBMCs. The receptors originated from a human donor with Susac syndrome.

This rearrangement joins TRBV19 to TRBJ2-5; D perhaps matches TRBD1 (6 bases). CDR1 and CDR2 (germline): LNHDA, SQIVND (reference sequence). The V end lost 5 bases, the J end lost 1 base, and 23 bases lay between the germline ends. This CDR3 has 18 residues. The DNA of the CDR3 is TGTGCCAGTAGTCGGGGCAGCCCAGGGGTAGGGTCCCAAGAGACCCAGTACTTC. It translates to CASSRGSPGVGSQETQYF.

The chain uses TRBV30 and TRBJ2-1, with 13 positions matching TRBD2. Per germline, CDR1 GTSNPN and CDR2 SVGIG (reference sequence). This CDR3 is built from 15 residues. V lost 4 bases and J lost 3; bases outside the gene matches: 3. The CDR3 loop is CAWTGLAGLYNEQFF. The CDR3 bases are TGTGCCTGGACGGGACTAGCGGGACTCTACAATGAGCAGTTCTTC.

This chain joins TRBV11-3 and TRBJ2-2; D remains unclear. The germline V gene has CDR1 SGHNT and CDR2 YENEEA. The CDR3 covers 12 residues. Trimming stripped 2 bases from V and 7 bases from J, with 5 bases between. CDR3 sequence: CASSLSVGELFF. The CDR3 DNA sequence: TGTGCCAGCAGCTTATCAGTCGGGGAGCTGTTTTTT.

This clonotype was recorded once. The chain has TRBV4-3 and TRBJ2-1; 7 nucleotides line up with TRBD2. V shed 4 bases, J shed 8 bases, and the junction held 14 bases outside the gene matches. Germline V gene sequence: CDR1 LGHNA, CDR2 YSLEER. CDR3 length equals 16 residues. CDR3 in DNA: TGCGCCAGCAGCCCCCAAGCGGGACCACCCGGGGATGAGCAGTTCTTC. This gives the protein CASSPQAGPPGDEQFF.

V is TRBV7-9 and J is TRBJ2-5; weak D call: TRBD1 (5 bases). From germline, CDR1 is SEHNR and CDR2 FQNEAQ (reference sequence). The V and J ends lost 7 bases and 6 bases respectively, with 12 bases between them. The CDR3 loop spans 12 amino acids. The CDR3 region has the DNA TGTGCCAGCAACCCCGTGGGGCAGACCCAGTACTTC. It specifies CASNPVGQTQYF.

The CDR3 coding sequence is TGCAGTGCTAGAGGTGCGGGAGCAGCCTACAATGAGCAGTTCTTC. Amino acid sequence: CSARGAGAAYNEQFF. J is TRBJ2-1 and V is TRBV20-1, with 7 bases identical to TRBD2. Germline V gene data show CDR1 as DFQATT and CDR2 as SNEGSKA (reference sequence). This CDR3 is 15 amino acids long. Germline trimming cut 1 base from V and 2 bases from J; bases unmatched to any gene: 5.

The chain carries TRBV20-1 and TRBJ2-5; D gene uncertain. Trimming took 3 bases from V and 10 from J, leaving 15 bases between them. CDR3 length: 12 amino acids. Germline assignment: CDR1 DFQATT and CDR2 SNEGSKA (reference sequence). The CDR3 nucleotides are TGCAGTGCTAGCGCACTCTTATCTGACCAGTACTTC. Its translation is CSASALLSDQYF.

J is TRBJ1-3 and V is TRBV20-1; D is possibly TRBD1 (5 bases). This CDR3 spans 14 amino acids. V lost 0 bases and J 3 bases, leaving 9 bases between the germline ends. Germline CDR1 DFQATT, CDR2 SNEGSKA (reference sequence). The CDR3 bases are TGCAGTGCTAGAGACTGGACAAATGGAAACACCATATATTTT. Its translation: CSARDWTNGNTIYF.